The 30 T cell receptor beta chains below were found in one sample sequenced in a study of OX40 agonist ivuxolimab in advanced cancers. This table comes from immunoSEQ multiplex PCR, and its TCRdb copy is limited to in-frame clones, with some not included. The data hold fewer than 20,000 clones, with 84% observed a single time. The specimen was CD4+ or CD8+ T cells sorted from blood, collected in a trial of the OX40 agonist ivuxolimab. The source is an adult with an advanced solid tumor such as melanoma, head and neck, liver or kidney cancer.

The chain joins TRBV11-2 to TRBJ2-1; no firm D call. Trimming removed 1 base from V and 6 bases from J, with 10 bases in between. Germline-derived CDR1 and CDR2 are SGHAT and FQNNGV. The CDR3 length is 14 residues. The CDR3 region is CASSLVRRGNEQFF. The DNA for the CDR3 is TGTGCCAGCAGCTTAGTGCGGCGCGGCAATGAGCAGTTCTTC.

This clone was seen more than once but under ten times. This chain uses TRBV6-5 with TRBJ1-1; 8 bases are shared with TRBD1. This CDR3 region has 14 residues. Trimming removed 7 bases from V and 4 bases from J; junction bases left unmatched: 8. Per germline, CDR1 MNHEY and CDR2 SVGAGI. The CDR3 DNA reads TGTGCCAGCACCTTGTACAGGGGGAGCACTGAAGCTTTCTTT. Translated, it gives CASTLYRGSTEAFF.

This clone was observed once. The chain joins TRBV5-4 to TRBJ2-7, with D perhaps TRBD2 (5 bases). V was pared by 4 bases and J by 1 base, with 9 bases between. There are 13 residues in the CDR3. CDR1 SGHNT and CDR2 YYREEE come from the germline V gene (reference sequence). In DNA form, the CDR3 reads TGTGCCAGCAGCCTGTGGACTTCCTACGAGCAGTACTTC. Its protein product is CASSLWTSYEQYF.

This clone ranks as medium-sized. The CDR3 loop is CASSSDGGTNSPLHF. DNA for the CDR3: TGTGCCAGTTCCTCCGACGGCGGAACAAATTCACCCCTCCACTTT. This chain joins TRBV19 and TRBJ1-6; no clear D gene. Trimming removed 8 bases at V and 7 bases at J, with 18 bases between. The germline CDR1 and CDR2 sequences are LNHDA and SQIVND (reference sequence). The CDR3 is 15 residues long.

The chain links TRBV19 to TRBJ1-2; D is possibly TRBD1 (6 bases). The CDR3 is 12 residues long. Trimming left V 7 bases short and J 4 bases short, with 10 bases between. CDR1 is LNHDA and CDR2 is SQIVND in the germline V gene (reference sequence). The CDR3 region is CASTPGAYGYTF. In DNA form, the CDR3 reads TGTGCCAGTACCCCGGGGGCCTATGGCTACACCTTC.

The gene calls are TRBV21-1 and TRBJ2-5; TRBD1, the table's D call, lacks a check against the DNA. TRBV21-1 is a pseudogene. The CDR3 totals 11 residues. The CDR3 bases are TGTGCCAGCAGCCCCCACACAGAGCAGTACTTC. It specifies CASSPHTEQYF.

The gene calls are TRBV6-5 and TRBJ1-1; maybe TRBD1 (5 bases). The germline CDR1 and CDR2 sequences are MNHEY and SVGAGI. This CDR3 is built from 14 residues. The germline V and J ends were trimmed by 6 bases and 5 bases, with 16 bases remaining between them. The CDR3 sequence: CASSPGGGGTEAFF. In DNA form, the CDR3 reads TGTGCCAGCAGCCCCGGCGGGGGAGGAACTGAAGCTTTCTTT.

The chain combines TRBV6-6 with TRBJ1-1, with a possible D match to TRBD1 (6 bases). Germline assignment: CDR1 MNHNY and CDR2 SVGAGI (reference sequence). Trimming took off 7 bases at V and 4 bases at J, with 13 bases between the two ends. The CDR3 totals 13 residues. CDR3 sequence: CASTHGGGTEAFF. The CDR3 DNA follows: TGTGCCAGCACCCACGGAGGGGGCACTGAAGCTTTCTTT.

The chain is built from TRBV7-9 and TRBJ2-5; D is unclear. Trimming removed 4 bases at V and 3 bases at J, with 6 bases between. The CDR3 is made up of 12 amino acids. Germline CDR1 SEHNR, CDR2 FQNEAQ (reference sequence). CDR3 in DNA: TGTGCCAGCAGCTCCACCGAAGAGACCCAGTACTTC. Protein sequence: CASSSTEETQYF.

This rearrangement joins TRBV7-3 to TRBJ1-1, with a possible D match to TRBD1 (6 bases). Germline CDR1 and CDR2: SGHTA and FQGTGA. The V gene lost 5 bases and the J gene lost 3 bases, with 13 bases spanning the gap. The CDR3 runs 14 residues. The CDR3 DNA reads as TGTGCCAGCAGCCCAACTGGGGGGCACACTGAAGCTTTCTTT. This encodes CASSPTGGHTEAFF.

The J gene is TRBJ2-1, the V gene TRBV5-1, with a possible D match to TRBD2 (5 bases). The CDR3 sequence is 16 residues long. Germline V gives CDR1 SGHRS, CDR2 YFSETQ. V lost 3 bases and J 2 bases, leaving 15 bases between the germline ends. The CDR3 region has the DNA TGCGCCAGCAGCTCTGGAGCAGGAGGAACCTACAATGAGCAGTTCTTC. It encodes CASSSGAGGTYNEQFF. Looking up the rest from reference TRBV5-1 and TRBJ2-1 gives the full variable domain: KAGVTQTPRYLIKTRGQQVTLSCSPISGHRSVSWYQQTPGQGLQFLFEYFSETQRNKGNFPGRFSGRQFSNSRSEMNVSTLELGDSALYLCASSSGAGGTYNEQFFGPGTRLTVL.

The chain uses TRBV6-5 and TRBJ2-5; maybe TRBD2 (5 bases). The V end lost 5 bases, the J end lost 5 bases, and 9 bases lay between the germline ends. This CDR3 is built from 12 residues. CDR1 MNHEY and CDR2 SVGAGI come from the germline V gene. The CDR3 protein is CASSSGAETQYF. CDR3 bases: TGTGCCAGCAGTAGCGGCGCGGAGACCCAGTACTTC.

This clone ranks as medium-sized. The chain has TRBV15 and TRBJ2-1; 9 bases are shared with TRBD1. Trimming removed 1 base from V and 7 bases from J; junction bases left unmatched: 11. The CDR3 is 17 residues long. In germline, CDR1 is LNHNV, CDR2 YYDKDF (reference sequence). CDR3 in DNA: TGTGCCACCAGCAGAGTGGGGGCGGGACAGGGTCGTAATGAGCAGTTCTTC. Translated: CATSRVGAGQGRNEQFF.

This clone turned up a few times. The rearrangement joins TRBV7-9 to TRBJ2-7; possibly TRBD2 for D (5 bases). This CDR3 has 11 residues. The V end was cut by 7 bases, the J end by 5 bases, with 9 bases between. Germline V gene lookup returns CDR1 SEHNR and CDR2 FQNEAQ (reference sequence). The CDR3 DNA follows: TGTGCCAGCATGCGGGCCCACGAGCAGTACTTC. It encodes CASMRAHEQYF.

This clone showed up just a few times. The rearrangement links TRBV2 to TRBJ2-7; D is undetermined. This CDR3 comprises 12 residues. The V and J ends lost 8 bases and 4 bases respectively, with 12 bases between them. CDR1 and CDR2 from the germline V gene are SNHLY and FYNNEI. CDR3 residues: CASVRTPYEQYF. The DNA of the CDR3 is TGTGCCAGCGTTAGGACCCCTTACGAGCAGTACTTC. Filled out from reference TRBV2 and TRBJ2-7, the complete variable domain reads EPEVTQTPSHQVTQMGQEVILRCVPISNHLYFYWYRQILGQKVEFLVSFYNNEISEKSEIFDDQFSVERPDGSNFTLKIRSTKLEDSAMYFCASVRTPYEQYFGPGTRLTVT.

V and J are TRBV11-3 and TRBJ2-1; D is possibly TRBD2 (6 bases). The CDR3 contains 15 residues. In germline, CDR1 is SGHNT, CDR2 YENEEA. The V and J ends lost 4 bases and 5 bases respectively, with 15 bases between them. DNA of the CDR3: TGTGCCAGCAGCTCCCAGGAGAGCGGGCACAATGAGCAGTTCTTC. Its translation: CASSSQESGHNEQFF.

V is TRBV5-1 and J is TRBJ2-3; TRBD2 matches 8 bases. The V and J ends lost 2 bases and 0 bases, in that order; junction bases with no gene match: 5. The CDR3 has 16 residues. Germline values: CDR1 SGHRS, CDR2 YFSETQ. CDR3 coding DNA: TGCGCCAGCAGCTTAATGCCGGGGGGGAGCACAGATACGCAGTATTTT. Its translation is CASSLMPGGSTDTQYF.

The rearrangement joins TRBV19 to TRBJ1-1; TRBD1 is a possible D gene (5 bases). CDR1 is LNHDA, CDR2 SQIVND, per germline (reference sequence). V lost 5 bases, J lost 0 bases, and 13 bases lay in between. The CDR3 length is 15 residues. This CDR3 reads CASSVSGGMNTEAFF. CDR3 DNA: TGTGCCAGTAGTGTAAGTGGGGGGATGAACACTGAAGCTTTCTTT.

This clone was detected once. The chain has TRBV16 and TRBJ1-5; the D gene is possibly TRBD1 (6 bases). Trimming cost V 8 bases and J 4 bases, with 12 bases left between them. Germline CDR1 reads KGHSY; CDR2 reads FQNENV. The CDR3 contains 13 residues. The CDR3 protein is CASGGGGNQPQHF. CDR3 coding DNA: TGTGCCAGCGGGGGCGGGGGGAATCAGCCCCAGCATTTT.

The V gene is TRBV5-4, the J gene TRBJ2-3; no reliable D call. The CDR3 runs to 13 residues. Germline loops: CDR1 SGHNT, CDR2 YYREEE (reference sequence). V was cut by 5 bases and J by 3 bases, with 10 bases left in between. In nucleotides, the CDR3 is TGTGCCAGCAGTTCTACCTTGACAGATACGCAGTATTTT. It translates to CASSSTLTDTQYF.

This chain uses TRBV9 with TRBJ2-7, with D perhaps TRBD2 (6 bases). Germline CDR1 is SGDLS and CDR2 is YYNGEE. CDR3 length: 14 residues. V lost 0 bases and J lost 2, with 9 bases in between. The CDR3 is CASSVGGDAYEQYF. DNA of the CDR3: TGTGCCAGCAGCGTAGGGGGGGACGCCTACGAGCAGTACTTC.

By proportion, this clone is large. The V and J genes are TRBV6-1 and TRBJ2-2; TRBD1 might be the D (6 bases). The germline gives CDR1 MNHNS, CDR2 SASEGT. The CDR3 contains 12 residues. V was trimmed by 8 bases and J by 5 bases, leaving 9 bases between them. DNA for the CDR3: TGTGCCAGCTGGACAGCTACCGGGGAGCTGTTTTTT. It encodes CASWTATGELFF.

The J gene is TRBJ1-4, the V gene TRBV15, with 8 bases matching TRBD1. Germline CDR1 LNHNV, CDR2 YYDKDF (reference sequence). Unmatched junction bases numbered 3, after V lost 1 base and J lost 5 bases. The CDR3 spans 15 residues. CDR3: CATSRGGTGNEKLFF. CDR3 bases: TGTGCCACCAGCAGAGGAGGGACAGGAAATGAAAAACTGTTTTTT.

The chain employs TRBV4-3 and TRBJ2-3; D is uncertain. Per the germline V gene, CDR1 is LGHNA and CDR2 is YSLEER. Deletions cut 0 bases from V and 2 bases from J, with 3 bases between. CDR3 size: 13 residues. DNA for the CDR3: TGCGCCAGCAGCCAAGATAACACAGATACGCAGTATTTT. This encodes CASSQDNTDTQYF.

This rearrangement joins TRBV6-4 to TRBJ2-3, with 9 nucleotides matching TRBD2. Unmatched junction bases numbered 9, after V lost 4 bases and J lost 4 bases. Germline-derived CDR1 and CDR2 are MRHNA and SNTAGT. The CDR3 is made up of 16 amino acids. The CDR3 sequence is CASSATTGGRADTQYF. The CDR3 DNA is TGTGCCAGCAGTGCAACAACCGGCGGGAGGGCAGATACGCAGTATTTT.

J is TRBJ1-4 and V is TRBV19, with D maybe TRBD1 (6 bases). The CDR3 is 16 residues long. Looked up from germline, CDR1 is LNHDA and CDR2 is SQIVND (reference sequence). Trimming pared 7 bases from V and 6 bases from J, leaving 21 bases between. CDR3 sequence: CASTKSVTGGDEKLFF. Written as DNA, the CDR3 is TGTGCCAGTACCAAGTCCGTGACAGGCGGGGATGAAAAACTGTTTTTT.

This rearrangement joins TRBV28 to TRBJ2-7; 11 bases map to TRBD1. J gave up 4 bases and V 5 bases, and 16 bases lay outside the gene matches. This CDR3 region has 18 residues. CDR1 and CDR2 (germline): MDHEN, SYDVKM. The CDR3 DNA is TGTGCCAGCAGTACCCTCCGATGGGACAGGGGGGACTCATACGAGCAGTACTTC. This sequence encodes CASSTLRWDRGDSYEQYF.

The rearrangement uses TRBV7-2 and TRBJ2-5, with a weak D call TRBD2 (5 bases). V shed 3 bases and J shed 3 bases, with 8 bases lying between them. This CDR3 has 13 amino acids. Germline V gene data show CDR1 as SGHTA and CDR2 as FQGNSA. This chain's CDR3 is CASSFVGEETQYF. CDR3 DNA: TGTGCCAGCAGCTTTGTGGGAGAAGAGACCCAGTACTTC.

The J gene is TRBJ1-4, the V gene TRBV5-6; the D gene is possibly TRBD1 (5 bases). Germline CDR1 SGHDT, CDR2 YYEEEE. CDR3 length: 16 amino acids. V lost 0 bases to trimming and J lost 8 bases, with 17 bases between them. Here the CDR3 DNA reads TGTGCCAGCAGCTTGGGGCCTCCGGACCCAGGGGAAAAACTGTTTTTT. Translated: CASSLGPPDPGEKLFF.

The V gene is TRBV6-5, the J gene TRBJ1-6, with D possibly matching TRBD1 (5 bases). The CDR3 extends over 14 amino acids. Germline V gene sequence: CDR1 MNHEY, CDR2 SVGAGI. Trimming left V 5 bases short and J 7 bases short, with 12 bases between. Written as DNA, the CDR3 is TGTGCCAGCAGTGTACAGGAGGCAAATTCACCCCTCCACTTT. It specifies CASSVQEANSPLHF.